This TCR beta chain was recorded in a study of low-dose radiotherapy and immunotherapy resistance in tumors. Study in general: The regimen for patients comprised intravenous nivolumab 240 mg every two weeks plus intravenous ipilimumab 1 mg/kg every six weeks.

Time point here: before trial treatment. The CDR3 length is 15 residues. The germline V gene encodes CDR1 SGHRS and CDR2 YFSETQ. Trimming took off 3 bases at V and 3 bases at J, with 16 bases between the two ends. Primers used for first-strand cDNA, a TRAV- and TRBV-specific set, covered both alpha and beta chains. The authors amplified TCRs for about 20 PCR cycles with a constant-region primer and a V-primer adapter. One entry per CDR3 protein results from TCRdb running MiXCR on the reads. Counted here are 64,000 or so distinct CDR3 sequences, about 26% occurring once; the ten biggest clones make up approximately 7%. This clonotype was seen ten or more times.

Material: PBMCs, obtained before treatment. The sequence derives from a male donor with rectosigmoid adenocarcinoma. The chain recombines TRBV5-1 with TRBJ2-7; a possible D gene is TRBD2 (7 bases). CDR3 bases: TGCGCCAGCAGCTACGGGGGGCCCGTTAGCTACGAGCAGTACTTC. Translation gives CASSYGGPVSYEQYF.